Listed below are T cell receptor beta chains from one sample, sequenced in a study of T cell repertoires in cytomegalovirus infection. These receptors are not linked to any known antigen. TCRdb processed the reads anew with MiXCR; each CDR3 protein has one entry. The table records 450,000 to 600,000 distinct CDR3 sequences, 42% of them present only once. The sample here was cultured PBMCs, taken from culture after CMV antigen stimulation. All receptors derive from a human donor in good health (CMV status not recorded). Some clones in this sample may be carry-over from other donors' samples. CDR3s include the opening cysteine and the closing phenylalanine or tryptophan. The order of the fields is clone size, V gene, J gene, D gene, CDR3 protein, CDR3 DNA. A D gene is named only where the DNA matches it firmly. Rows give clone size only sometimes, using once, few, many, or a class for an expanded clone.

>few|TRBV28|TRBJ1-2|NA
CASRISDSWGYGYTF
TGTGCCAGCAGGATCTCCGACAGCTGGGGGTATGGCTACACCTTC
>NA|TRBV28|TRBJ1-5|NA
CASSFREHQPQHF
TGTGCCAGCAGTTTCCGGGAGCATCAGCCCCAGCATTTT
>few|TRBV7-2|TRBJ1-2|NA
CASSLVGGGGDGYGYTF
TGTGCCAGCAGCTTAGTTGGGGGCGGGGGGGACGGCTATGGCTACACCTTC
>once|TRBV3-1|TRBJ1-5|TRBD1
CASSPAGGYQPQHF
TGTGCCAGCAGCCCAGCAGGGGGCTATCAGCCCCAGCATTTT
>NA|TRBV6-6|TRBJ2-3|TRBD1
CASSTGVAGTDTQYF
TGTGCCAGCAGTACAGGGGTAGCAGGGACAGATACGCAGTATTTT
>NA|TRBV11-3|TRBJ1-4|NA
CASSQTGQPYNEKLFF
TGTGCCAGCAGCCAAACGGGGCAACCCTATAATGAAAAACTGTTTTTT
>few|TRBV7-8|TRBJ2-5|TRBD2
CASRGPGLAETQYF
TGTGCCAGCAGGGGCCCGGGACTAGCGGAGACCCAGTACTTC
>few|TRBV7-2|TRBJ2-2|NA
CASSFLGRNTGELFF
TGTGCCAGCAGCTTTCTGGGCAGAAACACCGGGGAGCTGTTTTTT
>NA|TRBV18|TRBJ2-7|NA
CASSLLIPSKSHEQYF
TGTGCCAGCTCACTCCTTATTCCCTCAAAGAGTCACGAGCAGTACTTC
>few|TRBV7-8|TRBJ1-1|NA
CASSRETEAFF
TGTGCCAGCAGCAGGGAGACTGAAGCTTTCTTT
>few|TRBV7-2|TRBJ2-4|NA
CASSPTSGLRAKNIQYF
TGTGCCAGCAGCCCGACCTCGGGCCTAAGAGCCAAAAACATTCAGTACTTC
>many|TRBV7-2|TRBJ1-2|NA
CASSPLPPGYYGYTF
TGTGCCAGCAGCCCCCTTCCTCCAGGGTACTATGGCTACACCTTC
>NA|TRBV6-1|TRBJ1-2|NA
CASSETYNYGYTF
TGTGCCAGCAGTGAAACCTATAACTATGGCTACACCTTC
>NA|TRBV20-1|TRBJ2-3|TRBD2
CSARGDVTSGHTQYF
TGCAGTGCTAGAGGGGATGTGACTAGCGGGCATACGCAGTATTTT
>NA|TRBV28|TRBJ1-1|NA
CACTRGFYWRDDTEAFF
TGTGCCTGCACCAGAGGGTTCTATTGGCGTGATGACACTGAAGCTTTCTTT
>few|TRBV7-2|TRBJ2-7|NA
CASSRGLADPYEQYF
TGTGCCAGCAGCCGGGGGTTAGCGGACCCTTACGAGCAGTACTTC
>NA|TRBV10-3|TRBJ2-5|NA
CAITLGPGETQYF
TGTGCCATCACGTTGGGCCCCGGGGAGACCCAGTACTTC
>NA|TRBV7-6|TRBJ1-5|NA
CASSVGTAYSNQPQHF
TGTGCCAGCAGCGTGGGGACCGCCTATAGCAATCAGCCCCAGCATTTT
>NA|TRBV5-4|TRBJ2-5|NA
CASSLGAPGPEIQYF
TGTGCCAGCAGCTTGGGCGCCCCGGGACCAGAGATCCAGTACTTC
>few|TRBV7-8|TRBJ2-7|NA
CASSLNAGVYEQYF
TGTGCCAGCAGCTTGAACGCTGGGGTTTACGAGCAGTACTTC
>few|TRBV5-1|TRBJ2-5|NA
CASSYTPTVGETQYF
TGCGCCAGCAGCTATACACCCACGGTCGGCGAGACCCAGTACTTC
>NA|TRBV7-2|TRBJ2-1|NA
CASSPWDEQFF
TGTGCCAGCAGCCCCTGGGATGAGCAGTTCTTC
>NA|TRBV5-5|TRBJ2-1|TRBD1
CASSPRDRGRGEQFF
TGTGCCAGCAGCCCCCGGGACAGGGGGCGGGGTGAGCAGTTCTTC
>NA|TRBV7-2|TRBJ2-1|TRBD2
CASSPMGLAGGDEQFF
TGTGCCAGCAGCCCCATGGGACTAGCGGGCGGGGATGAGCAGTTCTTC
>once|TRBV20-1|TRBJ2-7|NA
CSAQGKLAGGYEQYF
TGCAGTGCTCAAGGGAAACTCGCCGGGGGCTACGAGCAGTACTTC
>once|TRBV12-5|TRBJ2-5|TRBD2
CASGLVLGLAGKETQYF
TGTGCTAGTGGTTTGGTACTTGGACTAGCGGGGAAAGAGACCCAGTACTTC
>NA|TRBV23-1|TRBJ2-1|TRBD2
CASTNSSGRGAGNEQFF
TGCGCCAGCACCAACTCTAGCGGGAGAGGGGCCGGCAATGAGCAGTTCTTC
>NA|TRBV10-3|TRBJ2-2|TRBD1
CAISELQGSAGELFF
TGTGCCATCAGTGAGCTACAGGGGAGTGCCGGGGAGCTGTTTTTT
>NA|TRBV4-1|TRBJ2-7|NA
CASSPRAGSSYEQYF
TGCGCCAGCAGCCCGAGGGCAGGGTCAAGCTACGAGCAGTACTTC
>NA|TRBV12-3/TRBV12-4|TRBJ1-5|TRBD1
CASSFRRQGYSNQPQHF
TGTGCCAGCAGTTTCAGGCGACAGGGATATAGCAATCAGCCCCAGCATTTT
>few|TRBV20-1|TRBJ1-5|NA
CSARPSDTQPQHF
TGCAGTGCTAGACCCTCGGATACTCAGCCCCAGCATTTT
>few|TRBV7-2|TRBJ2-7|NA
CASSLQTVLGGEQYF
TGTGCCAGCAGCCTACAGACCGTGTTGGGAGGCGAGCAGTACTTC
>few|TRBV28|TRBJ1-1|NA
CASRGPGGTLNTEAFF
TGTGCCAGCAGGGGACCTGGGGGCACCCTGAACACTGAAGCTTTCTTT
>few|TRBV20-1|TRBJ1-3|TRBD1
CSAGRGGDSYTIYF
TGCAGTGCTGGTCGTGGTGGGGACAGCTACACCATATATTTT
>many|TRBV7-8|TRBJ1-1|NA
CASSLMNGGMNTEAFF
TGTGCCAGCAGCTTAATGAACGGAGGCATGAACACTGAAGCTTTCTTT
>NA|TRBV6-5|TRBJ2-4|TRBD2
CASSTGGRAKNIQYF
TGTGCCAGCAGCACGGGGGGGAGGGCCAAAAACATTCAGTACTTC
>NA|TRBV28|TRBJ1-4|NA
CASSLWGSATNEKLFF
TGTGCCAGCAGTTTGTGGGGGTCCGCAACTAATGAAAAACTGTTTTTT
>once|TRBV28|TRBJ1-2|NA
CASRPLRLWGYTF
TGTGCCAGCAGACCACTACGACTCTGGGGCTACACCTTC
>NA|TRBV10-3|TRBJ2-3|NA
CAISESRGVATDTQYF
TGTGCCATCAGTGAGTCGCGCGGGGTGGCTACAGATACGCAGTATTTT
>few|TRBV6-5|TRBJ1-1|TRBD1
CASGQGQAFF
TGTGCCAGCGGACAGGGGCAGGCTTTCTTT
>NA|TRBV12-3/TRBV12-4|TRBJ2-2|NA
CASSWRRRSGELFF
TGTGCCAGCAGTTGGAGGAGACGAAGCGGGGAGCTGTTTTTT
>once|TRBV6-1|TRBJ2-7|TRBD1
CASSEGAGWTGSREQYF
TGTGCCAGCAGTGAAGGGGCTGGCTGGACAGGGAGTCGCGAGCAGTACTTC
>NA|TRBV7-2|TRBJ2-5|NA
CASSPRTTSGTQYF
TGTGCCAGCAGCCCCAGAACAACCTCGGGAACCCAGTACTTC
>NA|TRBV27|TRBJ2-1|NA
CASSQWTRSYNEQFF
TGTGCCAGCAGTCAATGGACCAGATCCTACAATGAGCAGTTCTTC
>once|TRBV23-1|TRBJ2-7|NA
CASSQFCRGYEQYF
TGCGCCAGCAGTCAATTCTGCAGGGGTTACGAGCAGTACTTC
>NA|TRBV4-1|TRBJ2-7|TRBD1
CASSQAFNRGRVYEQYF
TGCGCCAGCAGCCAGGCATTCAACAGGGGAAGAGTTTACGAGCAGTACTTC
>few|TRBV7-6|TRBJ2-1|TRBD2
CASSLIAGGGNEQFF
TGTGCCAGCAGCTTAATAGCGGGAGGGGGGAATGAGCAGTTCTTC
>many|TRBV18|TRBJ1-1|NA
CASSPQGNTEAFF
TGTGCCAGCAGCCCTCAGGGGAACACTGAAGCTTTCTTT
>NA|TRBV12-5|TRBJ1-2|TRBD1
CASGPTGGGNYGYTF
TGTGCTAGTGGTCCGACAGGGGGCGGAAACTATGGCTACACCTTC
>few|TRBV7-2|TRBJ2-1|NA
CASSTTGTVYNEQFF
TGTGCCAGCAGCACGACCGGGACGGTCTACAATGAGCAGTTCTTC
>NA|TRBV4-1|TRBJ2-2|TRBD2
CASSRGGLAGFYTGELFF
TGCGCCAGCAGCCGGGGAGGGCTAGCGGGATTCTACACCGGGGAGCTGTTTTTT
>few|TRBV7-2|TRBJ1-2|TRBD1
CASSLGQGMSGYTF
TGTGCCAGCAGCCTCGGACAGGGGATGTCCGGCTACACCTTC
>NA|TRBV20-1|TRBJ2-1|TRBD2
CSARRSLAGGEQFF
TGCAGTGCTAGAAGGTCCCTAGCGGGAGGTGAGCAGTTCTTC
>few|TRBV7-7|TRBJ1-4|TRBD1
CASSEDRGEKLFF
TGTGCCAGCAGCGAGGACAGGGGTGAAAAACTGTTTTTT
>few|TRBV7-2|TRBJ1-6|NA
CASSLVGVNSPLHF
TGTGCCAGCAGCTTAGTTGGGGTAAATTCACCCCTCCACTTT
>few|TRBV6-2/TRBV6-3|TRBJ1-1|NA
CASSPTGANTEAFF
TGTGCCAGCAGTCCCACGGGGGCGAACACTGAAGCTTTCTTT